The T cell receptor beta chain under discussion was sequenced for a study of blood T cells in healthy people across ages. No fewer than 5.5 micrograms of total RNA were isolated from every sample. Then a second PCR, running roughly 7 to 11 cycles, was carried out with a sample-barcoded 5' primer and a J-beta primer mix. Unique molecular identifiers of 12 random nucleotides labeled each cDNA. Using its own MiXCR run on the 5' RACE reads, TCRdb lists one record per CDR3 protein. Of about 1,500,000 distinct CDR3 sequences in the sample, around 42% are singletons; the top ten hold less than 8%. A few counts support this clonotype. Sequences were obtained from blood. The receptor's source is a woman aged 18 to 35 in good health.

For the CDR3, the DNA is TGTGCCAGCAGTGACGGGACTAGCGGGGGGTCCTACCCCGCAGATACGCAGTATTTT. This gives the protein CASSDGTSGGSYPADTQYF. The chain combines TRBV6-1 with TRBJ2-3, with 15 bases that match TRBD2. Germline lookup yields CDR1 MNHNS and CDR2 SASEGT. V gave up 3 bases and J gave up 4 bases; unmatched junction bases: 11. The CDR3 length is 19 residues.